The 32 T cell receptor beta chains presented below share a single source sample, sequenced in a study of response to subunit inactivated influenza vaccine. TCRdb recomputed calls from the RT-PCR reads with MiXCR, one row per CDR3 protein. In the table there are 430,000 or so distinct CDR3 sequences, approximately 9.9% of which are singletons. The specimen was PBMCs from blood, collected roughly 48 days after vaccination. All receptors come from a man aged 45 to 65 who received an inactivated influenza vaccine.

The rearrangement joins TRBV5-1 to TRBJ2-1, with a weak D call TRBD1 (5 bases). V was cut by 4 bases and J by 5 bases, with 13 bases left in between. There are 14 residues in the CDR3. In germline, CDR1 is SGHRS, CDR2 YFSETQ. This CDR3 is CASSAQGPNNEQFF. In DNA form, the CDR3 reads TGCGCCAGCAGCGCTCAGGGTCCCAACAATGAGCAGTTCTTC.

This clonotype was picked up one time. A read error is possible here, since a much larger clone lies one base away. The chain recombines TRBV29-1 with TRBJ2-5; 7 nucleotides agree with TRBD2. This CDR3 contains 15 residues. Germline CDR1 reads SQVTM; CDR2 reads ANQGSEA. V lost 7 bases to trimming and J lost 3 bases; unmatched junction nucleotides: 14. CDR3 DNA: TGCAGCGCTGCGAGGGCTAGCGGTTCCAAAGAGACCCAGTACTTC. Protein: CSAARASGSKETQYF.

The chain is built from TRBV7-2 and TRBJ2-3; 7 bases are a match to TRBD2. Trimming removed 6 bases from V and 2 bases from J; junction bases left unmatched: 11. This CDR3 contains 16 residues. Germline V gives CDR1 SGHTA, CDR2 FQGNSA. The CDR3 sequence: CASSSPSGRTTDTQYF. CDR3 in DNA: TGTGCCAGCAGTTCCCCTAGCGGTAGAACCACAGATACGCAGTATTTT.

In regard to this clonotype: A much larger clone differs from this one at a single base, so this may be a read error. The chain combines TRBV6-1 with TRBJ2-1; TRBD2 is a possible D gene (6 bases). V shed 7 bases and J shed 4 bases, with 20 bases lying between them. Germline V CDR1 and CDR2: MNHNS, SASEGT. There are 16 residues in the CDR3. The CDR3 sequence: CASIEYGTGDYNEQFF. As DNA, the CDR3 is TGTGCCAGCATCGAGTATGGGACTGGCGATTACAATGAGCAGTTCTTC.

The gene calls are TRBV7-6 and TRBJ2-7, with 8 bases identical to TRBD1. CDR1 and CDR2 (germline): SGHVS, FNYEAQ. V dropped 5 bases and J dropped 0; count of bases not matched to a gene: 6. The CDR3 loop spans 15 amino acids. The CDR3 DNA sequence: TGTGCCAGCAGCAAGACAGGGGACACCTCCTACGAGCAGTACTTC. This translates into CASSKTGDTSYEQYF.

The J gene is TRBJ1-1, the V gene TRBV10-3, with 7 bases identical to TRBD1. CDR1 and CDR2 from the germline V gene are ENHRY and SYGVKD. J lost 5 bases, V lost 6 bases, and 3 bases had no gene match. This CDR3 is 12 amino acids long. CDR3 in DNA: TGTGCCATCAGAGGACAGGATACTGAAGCTTTCTTT. This translates into CAIRGQDTEAFF.

V and J are TRBV18 and TRBJ2-5; 11 nucleotides match TRBD2. V was clipped by 3 bases and J by 4 bases; unmatched bases: 4. This CDR3 spans 15 amino acids. CDR1 is KGHSH, CDR2 LQKENI, per germline. Written as DNA, the CDR3 is TGTGCCAGCTCACCCTCTCTAGCGGGAGGAGAGACCCAGTACTTC. Translated, it gives CASSPSLAGGETQYF.

This clonotype has just a few counts. The chain couples TRBV3-1 to TRBJ1-3; 7 bases are a match to TRBD1. CDR1 is LGHDT, CDR2 YNNKEL, per germline (reference sequence). Germline trimming cut 4 bases from V and 1 base from J; bases unmatched to any gene: 10. The CDR3 runs to 17 residues. The CDR3 DNA sequence: TGTGCCAGCAGCCTCGCCGGGACAGTCCTTTCTGGAAACACCATATATTTT. Translated, it gives CASSLAGTVLSGNTIYF.

This clonotype was recorded at least ten times. The chain is built from TRBV29-1 and TRBJ2-3; TRBD2 might be the D (5 bases). Trimming removed 7 bases at V and 5 bases at J, with 10 bases between. This CDR3 is 11 amino acids long. The germline V gene has CDR1 SQVTM and CDR2 ANQGSEA. CDR3 sequence: CSARAGDTQYF. CDR3 bases: TGCAGCGCCCGCGCGGGAGATACGCAGTATTTT.

Many counts were recorded for this clonotype. The chain couples TRBV25-1 to TRBJ1-1; D gene unclear. V was trimmed by 3 bases and J by 4 bases, leaving 9 bases between them. The length of the CDR3 is 13 residues. CDR1 and CDR2 from the germline V gene are MGHDK and SYGVNS. This CDR3 reads CASSERRGTEAFF. The CDR3 region has the DNA TGTGCCAGCAGTGAGAGGCGGGGCACTGAAGCTTTCTTT.

The table lists this clonotype with a few counts. The V and J genes are TRBV4-2 and TRBJ2-1; D remains ambiguous. Germline assignment: CDR1 LGHNA and CDR2 YNFKEQ. The CDR3 is 16 amino acids. Deletions cut 2 bases from V and 0 bases from J, with 11 bases between. The CDR3 reads CASSQLLAVSYNEQFF. CDR3 bases: TGTGCCAGCAGCCAACTCCTCGCGGTCTCCTACAATGAGCAGTTCTTC.

The rearrangement links TRBV5-1 to TRBJ1-6; D remains unclear. This CDR3 is built from 15 residues. Germline CDR1 is SGHRS and CDR2 is YFSETQ. Trimming shortened V by 0 bases and J by 10 bases, and 14 bases separated the two germline ends. CDR3 sequence reads: CASSLEGGPRSPLHF. In DNA, the CDR3 is TGCGCCAGCAGCTTGGAGGGCGGCCCTCGGTCACCCCTCCACTTT. The full variable domain, completed using reference TRBV5-1 and TRBJ1-6, is KAGVTQTPRYLIKTRGQQVTLSCSPISGHRSVSWYQQTPGQGLQFLFEYFSETQRNKGNFPGRFSGRQFSNSRSEMNVSTLELGDSALYLCASSLEGGPRSPLHFGNGTRLTVT.

This clonotype was observed a handful of times. The J gene is TRBJ2-3, the V gene TRBV5-5; 7 bases agree with TRBD1. This CDR3 region has 17 residues. Trimming removed 4 bases from V and 0 bases from J; junction bases left unmatched: 11. The germline V gene has CDR1 SGHKS and CDR2 YYEKEE (reference sequence). In DNA, the CDR3 is TGTGCCAGCAGCCGTAAATTCGGGACAGCTAGCACAGATACGCAGTATTTT. Protein product: CASSRKFGTASTDTQYF.

The J gene is TRBJ2-7, the V gene TRBV7-2, with 10 bases matching TRBD2. The CDR3 covers 15 residues. CDR1 and CDR2 (germline): SGHTA, FQGNSA. J was trimmed by 3 bases and V by 5 bases; bases with no gene match: 7. In nucleotides, the CDR3 is TGTGCCAGCAGCAAAGGACTAGCGGAACTCTACGAGCAGTACTTC. Its translation is CASSKGLAELYEQYF.

J is TRBJ2-3 and V is TRBV2; D not certain. V lost 6 bases to trimming and J lost 6 bases, with 10 bases between them. Germline values: CDR1 SNHLY, CDR2 FYNNEI. There are 12 residues in the CDR3. In DNA, the CDR3 is TGTGCCAGCAGGCTCCGAACGGATACGCAGTATTTT. It encodes CASRLRTDTQYF.

V gene TRBV20-1 combines with J gene TRBJ2-3; D could derive from TRBD1 or TRBD2 (6 bases each). The germline V gene encodes CDR1 DFQATT and CDR2 SNEGSKA (reference sequence). The CDR3 extends over 15 amino acids. Trimming pared 6 bases from V and 5 bases from J, leaving 21 bases between. CDR3: CSAGEGGRLLDTQYF. The CDR3 coding sequence is TGCAGTGCGGGAGAGGGGGGACGCCTGCTAGATACGCAGTATTTT.

This clonotype was observed a few times. The rearrangement links TRBV7-2 to TRBJ1-2; D is unclear. The V end was cut by 5 bases, the J end by 2 bases, with 12 bases between. The CDR3 has 14 residues. Germline V gene lookup returns CDR1 SGHTA and CDR2 FQGNSA. The CDR3 region is CASSVPGGNYGYTF. CDR3 in DNA: TGTGCCAGCAGCGTCCCGGGAGGAAACTATGGCTACACCTTC.

This clonotype was counted ten times or more. This chain joins TRBV20-1 and TRBJ2-1, with 7 positions matching TRBD1. The CDR3 is made up of 16 amino acids. The V segment lost 1 base and the J segment 1 base; nucleotides outside the gene matches: 7. Germline values: CDR1 DFQATT, CDR2 SNEGSKA (reference sequence). DNA for the CDR3: TGCAGTGCTAGAGGCAGGGACAGAAGTTCCTACAATGAGCAGTTCTTC. Translation: CSARGRDRSSYNEQFF.

This clonotype was recorded a few times. The rearrangement uses TRBV28 and TRBJ2-5, with 7 bases lining up with TRBD1. V lost 2 bases to trimming and J lost 3 bases; unmatched junction nucleotides: 12. This CDR3 is 17 amino acids long. In germline, CDR1 is MDHEN, CDR2 SYDVKM. CDR3 nucleotides: TGTGCCAGCAGTTTAGGGGGACAGCTAACCCCCAAAGAGACCCAGTACTTC. This gives the protein CASSLGGQLTPKETQYF.

The sample holds many counts of this clonotype. V usage is TRBV10-3 and J usage is TRBJ2-5, with TRBD1 as a possible D gene (5 bases). This CDR3 contains 11 residues. The germline V and J ends were trimmed by 10 bases and 2 bases, with 8 bases remaining between them. Germline values: CDR1 ENHRY, CDR2 SYGVKD. Here the CDR3 DNA reads TGTGCCACGAGACAGCAAGAGACCCAGTACTTC. The encoded protein is CATRQQETQYF.

The table lists this clonotype with many counts. The chain joins TRBV4-2 to TRBJ2-5, with D tentatively TRBD2 (6 bases). Germline V gives CDR1 LGHNA, CDR2 YNFKEQ. Trimming cost V 0 bases and J 5 bases, with 10 bases left between them. The CDR3 has 14 residues. CDR3 in DNA: TGTGCCAGCAGCCAAGAACCAGGGAGGGAGACCCAGTACTTC. Translating it yields CASSQEPGRETQYF.

The rearrangement links TRBV12-3 or TRBV12-4 to TRBJ2-1; tentatively, D is TRBD1 (6 bases). The ends were cut back, 5 bases at V and 6 bases at J, with 17 bases in the middle. The CDR3 length is 15 residues. The chain's CDR3 is CASSPSGQNPNEQFF. In nucleotides, the CDR3 is TGTGCCAGCAGTCCAAGTGGACAGAACCCCAATGAGCAGTTCTTC.

The rearrangement links TRBV5-1 to TRBJ2-5; D ambiguous. Germline V CDR1 and CDR2: SGHRS, YFSETQ. Trimming left V 0 bases short and J 1 base short, with 7 bases between. This CDR3 is built from 14 residues. CDR3 sequence reads: CASSLVNPQETQYF. DNA for the CDR3: TGCGCCAGCAGCTTGGTTAACCCCCAAGAGACCCAGTACTTC.

This clonotype has ten or more counts. The chain recombines TRBV9 with TRBJ2-2; 12 bases map to TRBD1. CDR1 is SGDLS and CDR2 is YYNGEE in the germline V gene. The CDR3 is made up of 18 amino acids. V shed 3 bases and J 7 bases; nucleotides not matched to a gene: 13. This CDR3 reads CASSARDRGRTRDGELFF. DNA of the CDR3: TGTGCCAGCAGCGCTAGGGACAGGGGGCGAACAAGGGACGGGGAGCTGTTTTTT.

This clonotype has a handful of counts. The rearrangement joins TRBV6-5 to TRBJ1-5; the match to TRBD1 covers 8 bases. Germline CDR1 reads MNHEY; CDR2 reads SVGAGI. The junction had 8 bases not matched to a gene; V was cut back by 2 bases and J by 2 bases. The CDR3 loop spans 17 amino acids. CDR3 nucleotides: TGTGCCAGCAGTTACCGCAAGGACAGGGCGGGCAATCAGCCCCAGCATTTT. It encodes CASSYRKDRAGNQPQHF.

This clonotype has a single count. This chain connects TRBV12-3 or TRBV12-4 to TRBJ2-3, with TRBD1 matching over 9 bases. The CDR3 loop spans 14 amino acids. Trimming removed 5 bases from V and 6 bases from J; junction bases left unmatched: 6. CDR3 residues: CASSTGGLQDTQYF. In DNA, the CDR3 is TGTGCCAGCAGTACAGGGGGCCTCCAGGATACGCAGTATTTT.

This chain uses TRBV5-6 with TRBJ2-5, with a tentative D call TRBD1 (6 bases). CDR1 is SGHDT, CDR2 YYEEEE, per germline. The CDR3 covers 15 residues. V gave up 3 bases and J gave up 2 bases, with 14 bases separating them. CDR3 residues: CASSSWTAFQETQYF. The CDR3, as DNA: TGTGCCAGCAGCTCTTGGACAGCTTTTCAAGAGACCCAGTACTTC.

This chain uses TRBV20-1 with TRBJ2-1; weak D call: TRBD2 (6 bases). The V gene lost 1 base and the J gene lost 4 bases, with 11 bases spanning the gap. The CDR3 length is 14 residues. Germline V CDR1 and CDR2: DFQATT, SNEGSKA (reference sequence). CDR3 region: CSARGRGSYNEQFF. The CDR3, as DNA: TGCAGTGCTAGAGGTCGGGGGTCTTACAATGAGCAGTTCTTC.

This CDR3 is CATSDTGMNTGELFF. As DNA, the CDR3 is TGTGCCACCAGTGATACAGGGATGAACACCGGGGAGCTGTTTTTT. This chain connects TRBV24-1 to TRBJ2-2; possibly TRBD1 for D (6 bases). This CDR3 contains 15 residues. From germline, CDR1 is KGHDR and CDR2 SFDVKD. V was pared by 3 bases and J by 1 base, with 8 bases between.

This clonotype has just a few counts. The V and J genes are TRBV20-1 and TRBJ1-5, with 7 bases fitting TRBD1. CDR1 DFQATT and CDR2 SNEGSKA come from the germline V gene (reference sequence). V shed 4 bases and J 1 base; nucleotides not matched to a gene: 4. The CDR3 runs 14 residues. The CDR3 loop is CSATRQGSNQPQHF. CDR3 bases: TGCAGTGCTACTCGACAGGGAAGCAATCAGCCCCAGCATTTT.

This clonotype was seen at least ten times. V is TRBV5-1 and J is TRBJ2-3; no clear D. This CDR3 has 14 amino acids. CDR1 and CDR2 from the germline V gene are SGHRS and YFSETQ. V gave up 0 bases and J gave up 0 bases, with 5 bases separating them. CDR3 region: CASSLALSTDTQYF. DNA of the CDR3: TGCGCCAGCAGCTTGGCCTTAAGCACAGATACGCAGTATTTT. Variable domain in full (rest from reference TRBV5-1 and TRBJ2-3): KAGVTQTPRYLIKTRGQQVTLSCSPISGHRSVSWYQQTPGQGLQFLFEYFSETQRNKGNFPGRFSGRQFSNSRSEMNVSTLELGDSALYLCASSLALSTDTQYFGPGTRLTVL.

For this clonotype: Given the absence of the conserved phenylalanine or tryptophan at the CDR3 end, a read error is likely. The DNA is omitted, as the CDR3 cannot be located on it reliably, and the CDR3 follows TCRdb's listing. The chain is built from TRBV5-5 and TRBJ2-5; the table's TRBD2 call for D was not verified on the DNA. Germline V gene sequence: CDR1 SGHKS, CDR2 YYEKEE (reference sequence). The CDR3 length equals 12 residues, ends included. CDR3 in amino acids: CASSTTDGGETL.